Listed below are T cell receptor beta chains from one sample, sequenced in a study of CD8+ T cells in alopecia areata. This table comes from immunoSEQ multiplex PCR, and its TCRdb copy is limited to in-frame clones, with some not included. Of 150,000 to 200,000 clones in the sample, around 64% are singletons; the top ten hold about 1.3%. This material consisted of CD4+ T cells sorted from blood, taken between weeks 49 and 50, from a patient treated with tofacitinib. Every receptor here comes from a human donor with alopecia areata. Each CDR3 is given with its conserved first and last residue. D genes are given only for firm matches.

J,D,V,CDR3
TRBJ1-1,.,TRBV6-1,CASRPQGMNTEAFF
TRBJ1-6,.,TRBV11-2,CASSLTLLAGVNSPLHF
TRBJ2-4,.,TRBV2,CASSEGVAKNIQYF
TRBJ1-2,.,TRBV7-9,CASSYTTNYGYTF
TRBJ2-3,TRBD2,TRBV4-1,CASSQERTSGTTDTQYF
TRBJ1-2,TRBD1,TRBV29-1,CSVKGQTGENYGYTF
TRBJ2-5,.,TRBV15,CATSRWKGPPQETQYF
TRBJ2-5,.,TRBV5-6,CASSYPGVKETQYF
TRBJ2-7,TRBD2,TRBV29-1,CSAGGFSYEQYF
TRBJ2-5,.,TRBV28,CASSQITGSRETQYF
TRBJ1-2,.,TRBV6-1,CASSETGYWGYTF
TRBJ1-6,.,TRBV25-1,CATGINSPLHF
TRBJ2-5,.,TRBV11-2,CASSSNPKETQYF
TRBJ2-3,TRBD2,TRBV5-5,CASSSQASGGAGTQYF
TRBJ1-1,.,TRBV4-3,CASRSGDGQLNTEAFF
TRBJ1-1,.,TRBV27,CASSLRWGPSEAFF
TRBJ1-1,.,TRBV6-5,CASSHRGPNTEAFF
TRBJ1-4,.,TRBV6-6,CASSLQGTNEKLFF
TRBJ2-3,.,TRBV9,CASSVRGSGTDTQYF